The 23 T cell receptor beta chains below all came from one sample that was sequenced in a study of immunodeficiency. Profiled with immunoSEQ multiplex PCR; TCRdb holds only in-frame clones, not every one. The sample carries approximately 800 clones, 90% to 95% recorded once. Sequenced material: CD4+ T cells from blood. The receptors stem from a human donor in good health.

V and J are TRBV6-5 and TRBJ1-3, with D possibly matching TRBD1 (5 bases). Trimming stripped 6 bases from V and 1 base from J, with 13 bases between. The CDR3 extends over 15 amino acids. Germline V gene sequence: CDR1 MNHEY, CDR2 SVGAGI. Here the CDR3 reads CASRAKQASGNTIYF. Written as DNA, the CDR3 is TGTGCCAGCAGAGCTAAACAGGCTTCTGGAAACACCATATATTTT.

This clone has more than one count but fewer than ten. The J gene is TRBJ1-5, the V gene TRBV2, with D tentatively TRBD1 (5 bases). CDR1 is SNHLY, CDR2 FYNNEI, per germline. V was trimmed by 8 bases and J by 3 bases, leaving 14 bases between them. CDR3 length equals 14 residues. Here the CDR3 reads CASGEGRNNQPQHF. Here the CDR3 DNA reads TGTGCCAGCGGGGAGGGACGTAACAATCAGCCCCAGCATTTT. The full variable domain, in which reference TRBV2 and TRBJ1-5 provide the parts outside the CDR3, is EPEVTQTPSHQVTQMGQEVILRCVPISNHLYFYWYRQILGQKVEFLVSFYNNEISEKSEIFDDQFSVERPDGSNFTLKIRSTKLEDSAMYFCASGEGRNNQPQHFGDGTRLSIL.

The genes are TRBV6-1 and TRBJ1-2, with D unclear. The CDR3 runs 13 residues. Trimming shortened V by 1 base and J by 6 bases, and 9 bases separated the two germline ends. Looked up from germline, CDR1 is MNHNS and CDR2 is SASEGT. The CDR3 DNA sequence: TGTGCCAGCAGTGAAGGAGGGTCCCATGGCTACACCTTC. Protein sequence: CASSEGGSHGYTF.

This clone was picked up one time. The genes are TRBV4-2 and TRBJ2-7; 8 positions match TRBD1. This CDR3 has 15 residues. Germline CDR1 reads LGHNA; CDR2 reads YNFKEQ. V shed 1 base, J shed 6 bases, and the junction held 8 bases outside the gene matches. The CDR3 protein is CASSQVTGQVPEQYF. In nucleotides, the CDR3 is TGTGCCAGCAGCCAAGTTACGGGACAGGTTCCCGAGCAGTACTTC.

This rearrangement joins TRBV20-1 to TRBJ2-4; D is perhaps TRBD1 (5 bases). Germline V CDR1 and CDR2: DFQATT, SNEGSKA (reference sequence). The CDR3 extends over 11 amino acids. V was trimmed by 3 bases and J by 5 bases, leaving 5 bases between them. CDR3 in amino acids: CSASRENIQYF. The CDR3 DNA reads TGCAGTGCTAGCAGGGAAAACATTCAGTACTTC.

This clone was seen once. This chain uses TRBV9 with TRBJ2-2; D is unclear. From germline, CDR1 is SGDLS and CDR2 YYNGEE. V lost 0 bases and J lost 1, with 7 bases in between. The CDR3 length is 15 residues. The CDR3 spells CASSVEGLNTGELFF. Written as DNA, the CDR3 is TGTGCCAGCAGCGTAGAGGGCCTGAACACCGGGGAGCTGTTTTTT.

The CDR3 is CASRGQGREQYF. CDR3 sequence (DNA): TGTGCCAGCAGGGGACAGGGGAGAGAGCAGTACTTC. The gene calls are TRBV2 and TRBJ2-7; 10 bases align to TRBD1. Germline lookup yields CDR1 SNHLY and CDR2 FYNNEI. Trimming at V came to 6 bases and at J to 7 bases, leaving 3 bases not matched to a gene. The CDR3 is made up of 12 amino acids.

There are a few counts of this clone. The rearrangement links TRBV18 to TRBJ2-5; TRBD1 might be the D (6 bases). Deletions cut 0 bases from V and 1 base from J, with 12 bases between. This CDR3 contains 16 residues. From germline, CDR1 is KGHSH and CDR2 LQKENI. DNA of the CDR3: TGTGCCAGCTCACCACCAGGGCGGACAGTCCAAGAGACCCAGTACTTC. Its protein product is CASSPPGRTVQETQYF.

The rearrangement uses TRBV5-1 and TRBJ1-1, with D possibly being TRBD1 (5 bases). V was clipped by 2 bases and J by 1 base, with 15 bases between them. The CDR3 runs to 16 residues. CDR1 is SGHRS and CDR2 is YFSETQ in the germline V gene. CDR3 nucleotides: TGCGCCAGCAGCTTTACTGGGAGAACAGGGAACACTGAAGCTTTCTTT. Protein sequence: CASSFTGRTGNTEAFF.

The genes are TRBV20-1 and TRBJ1-2; perhaps TRBD1 as D (5 bases). The V end lost 7 bases, the J end lost 7 bases, and 10 bases lay between the germline ends. The CDR3 length is 10 residues. The germline V gene encodes CDR1 DFQATT and CDR2 SNEGSKA (reference sequence). CDR3 in DNA: TGCAGTGGATCGGGGGGTGGCTACACCTTC. It yields the protein CSGSGGGYTF.

This clone was observed a handful of times. This chain joins TRBV7-2 and TRBJ1-2; 10 nucleotides agree with TRBD1. The CDR3 length is 16 residues. V was clipped by 5 bases and J by 7 bases; unmatched bases: 13. Per germline, CDR1 SGHTA and CDR2 FQGNSA. The CDR3 sequence is CASSKDPGQGLPGYTF. The CDR3 DNA sequence: TGTGCCAGCAGCAAAGATCCGGGACAGGGGCTCCCTGGCTACACCTTC.

The chain employs TRBV5-4 and TRBJ2-2; D unclear. Germline V gives CDR1 SGHNT, CDR2 YYREEE (reference sequence). V gave up 4 bases and J gave up 0 bases, with 13 bases separating them. The length of the CDR3 is 16 residues. The CDR3 DNA reads TGTGCCAGCAGCCAAGGAGTAGAATCGAACACCGGGGAGCTGTTTTTT. Its translation: CASSQGVESNTGELFF.

In this sample, this clone turned up once. J is TRBJ2-1 and V is TRBV28, with 10 bases identical to TRBD2. The J segment lost 10 bases and the V segment lost 5 bases, leaving 8 bases of the junction unmatched. From germline, CDR1 is MDHEN and CDR2 SYDVKM. The CDR3 loop spans 14 amino acids. In nucleotides, the CDR3 is TGTGCCAGCAGTCGTAGCGGGGGGATCCGGGAGCAGTTCTTC. This translates into CASSRSGGIREQFF.

This clone came up a few times. V and J are TRBV15 and TRBJ2-2; 8 nucleotides line up with TRBD1. The V gene's germline CDR1 is LNHNV and CDR2 YYDKDF (reference sequence). CDR3 length: 17 amino acids. With 3 bases clipped from V and 1 base from J, the junction kept 7 bases outside the gene matches. CDR3 amino acids: CATSRMFGTGNTGELFF. The CDR3 DNA follows: TGTGCCACCAGCAGGATGTTTGGGACAGGGAACACCGGGGAGCTGTTTTTT.

CDR3: CASSRTGPTYEQYF. The CDR3 nucleotides are TGTGCCAGCAGCCGGACAGGGCCTACGTACGAGCAGTACTTC. The chain links TRBV14 to TRBJ2-7; TRBD1 agrees at 8 bases. With V trimmed by 4 bases and J by 4 bases, 6 bases remained unmatched. From germline, CDR1 is SGHDN and CDR2 FVKESK. The CDR3 spans 14 residues.

This chain uses TRBV28 with TRBJ2-1; 12 nucleotides agree with TRBD2. Germline V gene lookup returns CDR1 MDHEN and CDR2 SYDVKM. Unmatched junction bases numbered 7, after V lost 3 bases and J lost 1 base. This CDR3 spans 18 amino acids. CDR3 in DNA: TGTGCCAGCAGTTTTCTAGCGGGGGGGCTAACGTCCTACAATGAGCAGTTCTTC. This encodes CASSFLAGGLTSYNEQFF.

This rearrangement joins TRBV5-1 to TRBJ2-7, with a possible D match to TRBD1 (5 bases). Trimming took off 7 bases at V and 5 bases at J, with 16 bases between the two ends. CDR3 size: 13 residues. Germline assignment: CDR1 SGHRS and CDR2 YFSETQ. The CDR3 is CASSGTRVHEQYF. CDR3 DNA sequence: TGCGCCAGCTCCGGAACCAGGGTCCACGAGCAGTACTTC.

The chain joins TRBV10-1 to TRBJ2-5, with 8 bases lining up with TRBD2. Trimming cost V 4 bases and J 2 bases; bases outside gene matches: 3. This CDR3 spans 14 amino acids. Germline V gene lookup returns CDR1 WNHNN and CDR2 SYGVQD (reference sequence). The DNA for the CDR3 is TGCGCCAGCAGTGGCGGGGGGCCTCAAGAGACCCAGTACTTC. Encoded protein: CASSGGGPQETQYF.

The chain carries TRBV2 and TRBJ1-6, with a weak D call TRBD1 (5 bases). There are 16 residues in the CDR3. Trimming pared 2 bases from V and 5 bases from J, leaving 13 bases between. Looked up from germline, CDR1 is SNHLY and CDR2 is FYNNEI. The CDR3 here is CASSEQGSENNSPLHF. The CDR3 nucleotides are TGTGCCAGCAGTGAACAGGGTTCGGAGAATAATTCACCCCTCCACTTT.

The V gene is TRBV3-1 (or the pseudogene TRBV3-2), the J gene TRBJ2-7; D possibly uses TRBD1 or TRBD2 (5 bases each). The V gene lost 1 base and the J gene lost 0 bases, with 10 bases spanning the gap. Germline CDR1 and CDR2: LGHDT and YNNKEL (reference sequence). This CDR3 spans 15 amino acids. The CDR3 loop reads CASSQGPGSSYEQYF. Here the CDR3 DNA reads TGTGCCAGCAGCCAAGGTCCAGGGAGCTCCTACGAGCAGTACTTC.

J is TRBJ2-7 and V is TRBV28; maybe TRBD2 (5 bases). CDR1 is MDHEN, CDR2 SYDVKM, per germline. The CDR3 has 13 amino acids. Trimming left V 3 bases short and J 3 bases short, with 9 bases between. The CDR3 nucleotides read TGTGCCAGCAGTTTGAAGCGGCTCTACGAGCAGTACTTC. This encodes CASSLKRLYEQYF.

J is TRBJ2-3 and V is TRBV15; a possible D gene is TRBD1 (6 bases). V was clipped by 6 bases and J by 2 bases, with 9 bases between them. Germline CDR1 LNHNV, CDR2 YYDKDF (reference sequence). The CDR3 consists of 13 residues. For the CDR3, the DNA is TGTGCCACCAGGCTGGGGGCCACAGATACGCAGTATTTT. It yields the protein CATRLGATDTQYF.

The rearrangement links TRBV27 to TRBJ2-7, with TRBD1 matching 9 bases. V lost 8 bases and J lost 1; bases outside the gene matches: 9. Per the germline V gene, CDR1 is MNHEY and CDR2 is SMNVEV (reference sequence). This CDR3 region has 15 residues. The CDR3 is CASRPGTGISYEQYF. CDR3 DNA: TGTGCCAGCCGACCCGGGACAGGGATTTCCTACGAGCAGTACTTC.